A selection of T cell receptor beta chains follows, all from one sample in a study of T cell responses to AZD1222 COVID-19 vaccine. Using immunoSEQ multiplex PCR, the repertoire was profiled, and TCRdb retains in-frame clones only, with some absent. The sample includes around 170,000 clones, about nine tenths of them seen just once. The specimen comprised peripheral blood, sampled on day 0 of AZD1222 vaccination. Receptors were obtained from an adult in good health. The CDR3 runs from the conserved cysteine through the conserved F or W. D genes are given only for firm matches. Clone size is stated in some rows and not others, as once, few, many or a class when expanded.

d_call: NA
v_call: TRBV3-1/TRBV3-2
j_call: TRBJ1-4
clone_size: NA
cdr3_length: 13
cdr3_aa: CASSQEVRGKLFF

d_call: NA
v_call: TRBV27
j_call: TRBJ1-1
clone_size: few
cdr3_length: 12
cdr3_aa: CASSLIAGEAFF

d_call: TRBD2
v_call: TRBV7-9
j_call: TRBJ2-1
clone_size: NA
cdr3_length: 15
cdr3_aa: CASSVTGGSYNEQFF

d_call: TRBD2
v_call: TRBV7-7
j_call: TRBJ2-5
clone_size: NA
cdr3_length: 14
cdr3_aa: CASSFGAGEETQYF

d_call: NA
v_call: TRBV2
j_call: TRBJ2-5
clone_size: NA
cdr3_length: 14
cdr3_aa: CASSDPGVQETQYF

d_call: NA
v_call: TRBV5-1
j_call: TRBJ2-5
clone_size: NA
cdr3_length: 15
cdr3_aa: CASSPDRDYQETQYF

d_call: TRBD2
v_call: TRBV27
j_call: TRBJ2-7
clone_size: NA
cdr3_length: 15
cdr3_aa: CASSHSGRSRNEQYF

d_call: NA
v_call: TRBV4-1
j_call: TRBJ1-5
clone_size: few
cdr3_length: 13
cdr3_aa: CASSQEFERPQHF

d_call: NA
v_call: TRBV18
j_call: TRBJ1-4
clone_size: NA
cdr3_length: 16
cdr3_aa: CASSPPPGRGNEKLFF

d_call: TRBD2
v_call: TRBV9
j_call: TRBJ2-7
clone_size: NA
cdr3_length: 16
cdr3_aa: CASSLPLAGGLNEQYF

d_call: NA
v_call: TRBV19
j_call: TRBJ1-2
clone_size: NA
cdr3_length: 14
cdr3_aa: CASSSGLTFYGYTF

d_call: TRBD2
v_call: TRBV25-1
j_call: TRBJ2-7
clone_size: once
cdr3_length: 17
cdr3_aa: CASSKTSGGETSYEQYF

d_call: NA
v_call: TRBV4-3
j_call: TRBJ2-3
clone_size: NA
cdr3_length: 12
cdr3_aa: CASRDSAQAQYF

d_call: NA
v_call: TRBV5-1
j_call: TRBJ2-3
clone_size: once
cdr3_length: 15
cdr3_aa: CASSSAGTSTDTQYF

d_call: NA
v_call: TRBV5-3
j_call: TRBJ1-4
clone_size: NA
cdr3_length: 16
cdr3_aa: CARSLLKWEKAEKLFF

d_call: TRBD1
v_call: TRBV29-1
j_call: TRBJ2-7
clone_size: NA
cdr3_length: 14
cdr3_aa: CSVGGDRGSYEQYF

d_call: TRBD2
v_call: TRBV2
j_call: TRBJ2-1
clone_size: NA
cdr3_length: 17
cdr3_aa: CASVGPGTSGTYGEQFF

d_call: TRBD2
v_call: TRBV24-1
j_call: TRBJ2-7
clone_size: NA
cdr3_length: 13
cdr3_aa: CATRSGEGYEQYF

d_call: NA
v_call: TRBV9
j_call: TRBJ1-6
clone_size: NA
cdr3_length: 15
cdr3_aa: CASSVGQSYNSPLHF

d_call: TRBD1
v_call: TRBV18
j_call: TRBJ2-7
clone_size: NA
cdr3_length: 16
cdr3_aa: CASSPTPGQGTYEQYF

d_call: NA
v_call: TRBV13
j_call: TRBJ2-1
clone_size: NA
cdr3_length: 13
cdr3_aa: CASSSGGPFEQFF

d_call: NA
v_call: TRBV19
j_call: TRBJ1-5
clone_size: NA
cdr3_length: 14
cdr3_aa: CASSIQGSNQPQHF

d_call: NA
v_call: TRBV29-1
j_call: TRBJ2-1
clone_size: NA
cdr3_length: 15
cdr3_aa: CSVVRALTSYNEQFF

d_call: NA
v_call: TRBV7-2
j_call: TRBJ2-7
clone_size: NA
cdr3_length: 14
cdr3_aa: CASSPRQGPLEQYF

d_call: NA
v_call: TRBV6-5
j_call: TRBJ1-3
clone_size: NA
cdr3_length: 15
cdr3_aa: CASRSTVHGGNTIYF

d_call: NA
v_call: TRBV7-9
j_call: TRBJ1-1
clone_size: NA
cdr3_length: 12
cdr3_aa: CASRALEGRTFF

d_call: TRBD1
v_call: TRBV12-5
j_call: TRBJ1-5
clone_size: NA
cdr3_length: 14
cdr3_aa: CASGSGQGNQPQHF